The present T cell receptor beta chain was sequenced within a study of Graves' ophthalmopathy and Graves' hyperthyroidism. Study summary: Absence of ophthalmopathy within 18 months of follow-up defined stable hyperthyroidism.

Amplifying from RNA transcripts, the study obtained TCR beta CDR3 regions. First-round RT-PCR used HTBI primers; second-round multiplex PCR followed. TCRdb redid the calling of the multiplex PCR reads with MiXCR, one entry per CDR3 protein. The profile covers roughly 600,000 distinct CDR3 sequences, with approximately 37% appearing a single time and 4% to 5% taken by the ten largest. None of the included patients had other autoimmune diseases, uncontrolled infections, pregnancy or lactation, as these led to exclusion. Germline CDR1 is KGHSH and CDR2 is LQKENI. The CDR3 covers 12 residues. V dropped 8 bases and J dropped 4 bases, with 11 bases sitting between them. At least ten counts were recorded for this clonotype.

Sequencing used peripheral blood or thyroid tissue (not recorded which). This chain links TRBV18 with TRBJ1-1; D ambiguous. The sequence derives from an adult man with Graves' hyperthyroidism. The CDR3 DNA reads as TGTGCCAGCAGTCCCCTGGGCACTGAAGCTTTCTTT. Translating gives CASSPLGTEAFF.